This T cell receptor beta chain was profiled in a study of OX40 agonist ivuxolimab in advanced cancers. As for the study in general: Patients were treated with intravenous ivuxolimab, dosed at 0.01 to 10 mg/kg and infused every 2 weeks. Prior anti-PD-1, anti-PD-L1 or anti-CTLA-4 therapy did not bar entry, and more than 35% had some. Partial responses occurred in three patients (one hepatocellular carcinoma, two cutaneous melanoma). Study results and limitations: The study observed clonal expansion of CD4+ and CD8+ blood T cells by week 6 at 0.1 to 3.0 mg/kg.

The method was immunoSEQ multiplex PCR; TCRdb's version includes in-frame clones alone and lacks a portion of them. The profile shows approximately 50,000 clones, 85% to 90% of them singletons. This clone was recorded only once. Antigen specificity is unknown. Germline trimming cut 5 bases from V and 0 bases from J; bases unmatched to any gene: 3. The length of the CDR3 is 15 residues. The germline CDR1 and CDR2 sequences are LNHDA and SQIVND (reference sequence). The sample was CD4+ or CD8+ T cells sorted from blood, taken in a trial of the OX40 agonist ivuxolimab. The chain is built from TRBV19 and TRBJ2-7; 11 nucleotides line up with TRBD2. This clonotype was obtained from an adult with an advanced solid tumor such as melanoma, head and neck, liver or kidney cancer. CDR3 nucleotides: TGTGCCAGTAGTTGGACTAGCGGGCACTCCTACGAGCAGTACTTC. Amino acids: CASSWTSGHSYEQYF.